The 26 T cell receptor beta chains below were found in one sample sequenced in a study of shared clonotypes between healthy human individuals. Method: immunoSEQ multiplex PCR; TCRdb's copy keeps in-frame clones and lacks some. Of about 800,000 clones detected, 95% to 97% appear once; the ten largest clones hold about 0.22%. The naive CD8 population came from CD45RO-negative cells selected for CCR7, without terminally differentiated effector memory CD45RA+ cells. Sequenced: naive CD8+ T cells sorted from blood. The receptors come from a man aged 30 to 39 in good health.

The chain employs TRBV14 and TRBJ2-7, with D tentatively TRBD1 (6 bases). V was pared by 1 base and J by 6 bases, with 13 bases between. Germline CDR1 is SGHDN and CDR2 is FVKESK. This CDR3 comprises 14 residues. CDR3 region: CASSQGTVSSEQYF. Written as DNA, the CDR3 is TGTGCCAGCAGCCAAGGGACAGTTAGTTCCGAGCAGTACTTC.

The chain uses TRBV5-1 and TRBJ2-1; TRBD1 matches at 8 bases. The CDR3 consists of 19 residues. V lost 4 bases, J lost 6 bases, and 21 bases stayed unmatched. Germline-derived CDR1 and CDR2 are SGHRS and YFSETQ. CDR3 sequence: CASSRDRGHGRRAINEQFF. CDR3 in DNA: TGCGCCAGCAGCCGCGACAGGGGCCATGGTCGTCGGGCAATCAATGAGCAGTTCTTC.

The chain links TRBV28 to TRBJ2-3, with a weak D call TRBD2 (5 bases). The V and J ends lost 2 bases and 0 bases respectively, with 12 bases between them. This CDR3 is built from 16 residues. The germline CDR1 and CDR2 sequences are MDHEN and SYDVKM. The CDR3 nucleotides read TGTGCCAGCAGTTTAGGGAGTAGAAGAAGCACAGATACGCAGTATTTT. This translates into CASSLGSRRSTDTQYF.

This chain connects TRBV5-6 to TRBJ2-7; TRBD2 matches at 10 bases. CDR3 length: 16 amino acids. Germline V gives CDR1 SGHDT, CDR2 YYEEEE. The trim removed 1 base at V and 4 bases at J, leaving 8 bases unmatched. CDR3 sequence: CASSLPASGSRYEQYF. CDR3 nucleotide sequence: TGTGCCAGCAGCTTGCCTGCTAGCGGGAGCAGGTACGAGCAGTACTTC. The full variable domain, rest sourced from reference TRBV5-6 and TRBJ2-7, is DAGVTQSPTHLIKTRGQQVTLRCSPKSGHDTVSWYQQALGQGPQFIFQYYEEEERQRGNFPDRFSGHQFPNYSSELNVNALLLGDSALYLCASSLPASGSRYEQYFGPGTRLTVT.

The chain recombines TRBV29-1 with TRBJ2-1, with D possibly matching TRBD2 (5 bases). The germline V gene has CDR1 SQVTM and CDR2 ANQGSEA. The CDR3 sequence is 13 residues long. Trimming removed 0 bases from V and 11 bases from J, with 14 bases in between. Here the CDR3 DNA reads TGCAGCGTTGAAGAGGGATCGAGGGAAAAGCAGTTCTTC. This sequence encodes CSVEEGSREKQFF.

The gene calls are TRBV2 and TRBJ1-2; 7 bases are shared with TRBD1. The V gene end was trimmed by 2 bases and the J gene end by 6 bases; junction bases not matched to a gene: 3. Germline CDR1 is SNHLY and CDR2 is FYNNEI. This CDR3 has 13 amino acids. CDR3 bases: TGTGCCAGCAGTGAAACAGGGGTAGATGGCTACACCTTC. Protein sequence: CASSETGVDGYTF.

This chain links TRBV9 with TRBJ2-2; tentative D call: TRBD1 (6 bases). Germline CDR1 SGDLS, CDR2 YYNGEE. V was pared by 4 bases and J by 0 bases, with 22 bases between. This CDR3 is 19 amino acids long. CDR3 residues: CASSPPTGHIYSNTGELFF. The CDR3 coding sequence is TGTGCCAGCAGCCCCCCCACGGGACATATATACTCGAACACCGGGGAGCTGTTTTTT. Based on the CDR3 plus reference TRBV9 and TRBJ2-2, the full variable domain is DSGVTQTPKHLITATGQRVTLRCSPRSGDLSVYWYQQSLDQGLQFLIQYYNGEERAKGNILERFSAQQFPDLHSELNLSSLELGDSALYFCASSPPTGHIYSNTGELFFGEGSRLTVL.

The V call is TRBV2, the J call TRBJ2-3; D ambiguous. V lost 10 bases and J 6 bases, leaving 14 bases between the germline ends. The CDR3 has 12 amino acids. Germline loops: CDR1 SNHLY, CDR2 FYNNEI. The CDR3 DNA sequence: TGTGCCACTTTCCCGGCGGTCGATACGCAGTATTTT. Protein product: CATFPAVDTQYF.

Comments on this clone: Germline and junction disagree at one end, which may indicate a read error. The chain joins TRBV5-6 to TRBJ1-2, with a weak D call TRBD1 (6 bases). The CDR3 has 13 amino acids. CDR1 is SGHDT and CDR2 is YYEEEE in the germline V gene. The CDR3 DNA is TGTGCCAGCAGCTTGTTATCGACAGGCCCCCACGTCTTC. Its translation: CASSLLSTGPHVF.

The chain recombines TRBV2 with TRBJ2-1, with 8 bases fitting TRBD1. CDR3 size: 15 residues. The V gene end was trimmed by 6 bases and the J gene end by 0 bases; junction bases not matched to a gene: 4. Germline-derived CDR1 and CDR2 are SNHLY and FYNNEI. The CDR3 sequence: CASRDRDSSYNEQFF. CDR3 nucleotide sequence: TGTGCCAGCAGGGACAGGGATAGCTCCTACAATGAGCAGTTCTTC.

This sequence joins TRBV4-3 and TRBJ2-7; D gene unclear. Deletions cut 4 bases from V and 4 bases from J, with 17 bases between. This CDR3 region has 15 residues. Germline assignment: CDR1 LGHNA and CDR2 YSLEER. CDR3 sequence: CASSLTRGPSYEQYF. The CDR3 coding sequence is TGCGCCAGCAGCCTTACCAGAGGCCCCTCTTACGAGCAGTACTTC.

J is TRBJ2-1 and V is TRBV29-1; 8 nucleotides agree with TRBD2. The V segment lost 6 bases and the J segment 4 bases; nucleotides outside the gene matches: 5. Germline-derived CDR1 and CDR2 are SQVTM and ANQGSEA. The CDR3 is made up of 13 amino acids. The CDR3 sequence is CSVKREQYNEQFF. The DNA for the CDR3 is TGCAGCGTAAAGCGGGAGCAGTACAATGAGCAGTTCTTC.

The chain recombines TRBV7-9 with TRBJ2-1; 12 bases agree with TRBD2. Germline values: CDR1 SEHNR, CDR2 FQNEAQ (reference sequence). This CDR3 region has 16 residues. Germline trimming cut 5 bases from V and 1 base from J; bases unmatched to any gene: 3. CDR3 amino acids: CASSPTSGRSYNEQFF. CDR3 sequence (DNA): TGTGCCAGCAGCCCGACTAGCGGGAGATCCTACAATGAGCAGTTCTTC.

V is TRBV7-9 and J is TRBJ2-7; D may be TRBD2 (5 bases). Germline values: CDR1 SEHNR, CDR2 FQNEAQ (reference sequence). The CDR3 contains 12 residues. V shed 4 bases and J shed 10 bases, with 14 bases lying between them. CDR3: CASSSSRLLQYF. For the CDR3, the DNA is TGTGCCAGCAGCTCGTCAAGACTACTTCAGTACTTC.

The V and J genes are TRBV2 and TRBJ2-3; D remains ambiguous. This CDR3 contains 16 residues. CDR1 and CDR2 from the germline V gene are SNHLY and FYNNEI. V gave up 3 bases and J gave up 0 bases, with 13 bases separating them. This CDR3 reads CASSDGRATSTDTQYF. The CDR3 coding sequence is TGTGCCAGCAGTGACGGTCGGGCTACTAGCACAGATACGCAGTATTTT.

Here the CDR3 reads CSVPLGQGNRNTEAFF. Written as DNA, the CDR3 is TGCAGCGTCCCCTTGGGACAGGGGAATCGGAACACTGAAGCTTTCTTT. This chain links TRBV29-1 with TRBJ1-1; 10 bases align to TRBD1. V lost 6 bases to trimming and J lost 1 base; unmatched junction nucleotides: 11. Germline V gene data show CDR1 as SQVTM and CDR2 as ANQGSEA. This CDR3 contains 16 residues.

The DNA of the CDR3 is TGTGCCAGCAGGAACAGGGTCTCCTACGAGCAGTACTTC. It codes for CASRNRVSYEQYF. The chain combines TRBV7-9 with TRBJ2-7; tentatively, D is TRBD1 (6 bases). The germline V gene encodes CDR1 SEHNR and CDR2 FQNEAQ (reference sequence). V lost 6 bases, J lost 0 bases, and 9 bases lay in between. There are 13 residues in the CDR3.

The chain combines TRBV5-1 with TRBJ2-7; tentative D call: TRBD1 (6 bases). The CDR3 is made up of 15 amino acids. V shed 1 base and J shed 0 bases, with 11 bases lying between them. The germline CDR1 and CDR2 sequences are SGHRS and YFSETQ. For the CDR3, the DNA is TGCGCCAGCAGCTTGTACACAGGGTTCTCCTACGAGCAGTACTTC. Translated, it gives CASSLYTGFSYEQYF.

This CDR3 reads CASNSGIPTGELFF. The CDR3 DNA reads as TGTGCCAGCAACTCGGGCATACCGACCGGGGAGCTGTTTTTT. This rearrangement joins TRBV27 to TRBJ2-2; D not certain. Germline lookup yields CDR1 MNHEY and CDR2 SMNVEV (reference sequence). Between the trimmed V and J ends, which lost 7 bases and 5 bases, there was a span of 14 bases. The CDR3 covers 14 residues.

This chain uses TRBV28 with TRBJ2-5; D unclear. CDR3 length: 17 residues. V was cut by 2 bases and J by 1 base, with 17 bases left in between. Germline V gives CDR1 MDHEN, CDR2 SYDVKM. CDR3 loop: CASSLVLIEQAQETQYF. The DNA for the CDR3 is TGTGCCAGCAGTTTAGTTCTCATCGAGCAGGCCCAAGAGACCCAGTACTTC. The entire variable domain, with the rest obtained from reference TRBV28 and TRBJ2-5, is as follows: DVKVTQSSRYLVKRTGEKVFLECVQDMDHENMFWYRQDPGLGLRLIYFSYDVKMKEKGDIPEGYSVSREKKERFSLILESASTNQTSMYLCASSLVLIEQAQETQYFGPGTRLLVL.

CDR3 sequence (DNA): TGTGCCAGCAGTTTATCCCTCCTCCTAAGGAATGAGCAGTTCTTC. Translation: CASSLSLLLRNEQFF. The chain uses TRBV27 and TRBJ2-1; D not resolved. The CDR3 length is 15 residues. In germline, CDR1 is MNHEY, CDR2 SMNVEV (reference sequence). V was pared by 0 bases and J by 7 bases, with 13 bases between.

The J gene is TRBJ2-7, the V gene TRBV5-4; 10 bases line up with TRBD2. Germline CDR1 reads SGHNT; CDR2 reads YYREEE (reference sequence). Losses at the gene ends were 2 bases for V and 7 bases for J; bases not matched to a gene: 3. This CDR3 is built from 13 residues. The CDR3 loop reads CASSLAGGDEQYF. CDR3 bases: TGTGCCAGCAGCTTAGCGGGAGGGGATGAGCAGTACTTC. Looking up the rest from reference TRBV5-4 and TRBJ2-7 gives the full variable domain: ETGVTQSPTHLIKTRGQQVTLRCSSQSGHNTVSWYQQALGQGPQFIFQYYREEENGRGNFPPRFSGLQFPNYSSELNVNALELDDSALYLCASSLAGGDEQYFGPGTRLTVT.

The chain joins TRBV28 to TRBJ2-3, with D hard to call. CDR3 length: 14 amino acids. Trimming cost V 5 bases and J 1 base, with 10 bases left between them. The V gene's germline CDR1 is MDHEN and CDR2 SYDVKM. This CDR3 reads CASSPGLGTDTQYF. The CDR3 region has the DNA TGTGCCAGCAGTCCGGGTTTAGGCACAGATACGCAGTATTTT.

V and J are TRBV5-1 and TRBJ2-2, with 10 positions matching TRBD1. V was clipped by 6 bases and J by 3 bases; unmatched bases: 5. The CDR3 spans 15 residues. Germline CDR1 is SGHRS and CDR2 is YFSETQ. CDR3: CASTWGQGHTGELFF. CDR3 DNA sequence: TGCGCCAGCACCTGGGGACAGGGGCACACCGGGGAGCTGTTTTTT.

This clone was counted between two and nine times. The chain uses TRBV19 and TRBJ2-1, with D perhaps TRBD2 (6 bases). Germline CDR1 is LNHDA and CDR2 is SQIVND (reference sequence). The CDR3 extends over 13 amino acids. Trimming shortened V by 4 bases and J by 8 bases, and 12 bases separated the two germline ends. CDR3 DNA: TGTGCCAGTAGTACGGGACTGTTGTATGAGCAGTTCTTC. It is translated as CASSTGLLYEQFF.

The count of this clone is one. The chain carries TRBV6-1 and TRBJ2-5, with TRBD2 matching 8 bases. This CDR3 contains 10 residues. J gave up 9 bases and V 8 bases, and 2 bases lay outside the gene matches. The V gene's germline CDR1 is MNHNS and CDR2 SASEGT. The CDR3 sequence is CASREGPQYF. CDR3 nucleotide sequence: TGTGCCAGCCGGGAGGGCCCCCAGTACTTC.